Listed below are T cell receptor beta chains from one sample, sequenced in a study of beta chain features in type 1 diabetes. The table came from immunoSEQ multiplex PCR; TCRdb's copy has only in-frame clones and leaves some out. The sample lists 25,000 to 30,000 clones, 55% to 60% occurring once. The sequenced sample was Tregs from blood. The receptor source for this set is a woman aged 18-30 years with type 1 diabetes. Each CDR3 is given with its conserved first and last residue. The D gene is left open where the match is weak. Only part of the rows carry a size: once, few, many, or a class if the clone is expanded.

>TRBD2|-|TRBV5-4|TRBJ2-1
TGTGCCAGCAGCTTGCAGACTAGCGGGAGCTACAATGAGCAGTTCTTC
CASSLQTSGSYNEQFF
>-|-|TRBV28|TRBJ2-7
TGTGCCAGCAGTTTCAGGGTCTCCTACGAGCAGTACTTC
CASSFRVSYEQYF
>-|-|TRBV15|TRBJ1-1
TGTGCCACCAGCAGAGTTCGGGGGGGCACTGAAGCTTTCTTT
CATSRVRGGTEAFF
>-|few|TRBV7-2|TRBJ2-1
TGTGCCAGCAGCACCCAAGGGGCCTCCTACAATGAGCAGTTCTTC
CASSTQGASYNEQFF
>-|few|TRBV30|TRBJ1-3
TGTGCCTTAGGGAGCTCTGGAAACACCATATATTTT
CALGSSGNTIYF
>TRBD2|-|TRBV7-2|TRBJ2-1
TGTGCCAGCAGCCCCCAGGGTACTAGCGGGGCCTACAATGAGCAGTTCTTC
CASSPQGTSGAYNEQFF
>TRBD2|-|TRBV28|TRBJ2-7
TGTGCCAGCAGTCTATGGGGGACTAGCGGGAGCTACGAGCAGTACTTC
CASSLWGTSGSYEQYF
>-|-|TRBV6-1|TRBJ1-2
TGTGCCAGCAGTGTAATTTCGGTGGACTATGGCTACACCTTC
CASSVISVDYGYTF
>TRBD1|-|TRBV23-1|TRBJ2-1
TGCGCCAGCAGTCAATCACCCTCCAGGGGGCGCTGGAATGAGCAGTTCTTC
CASSQSPSRGRWNEQFF
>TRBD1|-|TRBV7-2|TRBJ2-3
TGTGCCAGCAGCTTAGCTTATGGGACAGGGGCAGATACGCAGTATTTT
CASSLAYGTGADTQYF
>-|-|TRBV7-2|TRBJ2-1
TGTGCCAGCAGCTTACCGGGGTCCTACAATGAGCAGTTCTTC
CASSLPGSYNEQFF
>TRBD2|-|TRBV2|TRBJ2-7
TGTGCCAGCAGAGGACTAGCGGACGAGCAGTACTTC
CASRGLADEQYF
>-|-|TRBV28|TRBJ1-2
TGTGCCAGCAGTCCCCGACAGGTCCCTCTTACCTATGGCTACACCTTC
CASSPRQVPLTYGYTF
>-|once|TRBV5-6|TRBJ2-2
TGTGCCAGCAGCTTTTGGTCCGGTTGGCGGGACCCGAGGGCCGGGGAGCTGTTTTTT
CASSFWSGWRDPRAGELFF
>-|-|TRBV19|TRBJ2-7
TGTGCCAGTAGTAGACCGGGGACCTACGAGCAGTACTTC
CASSRPGTYEQYF
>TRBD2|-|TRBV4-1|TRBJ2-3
TGCGCCAGCAGCCGGACCGGGACTAGCGGGAGTTTGAGGGCAGATACGCAGTATTTT
CASSRTGTSGSLRADTQYF
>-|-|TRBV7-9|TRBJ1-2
TGTGCCAGCAGTCCACAGCTAAACTATGGCTACACCTTC
CASSPQLNYGYTF
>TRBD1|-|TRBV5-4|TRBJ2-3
TGTGCCAGCAGCACCCGACAGGGATCAGATACGCAGTATTTT
CASSTRQGSDTQYF
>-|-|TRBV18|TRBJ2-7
TGTGCCAGCTCACCACGGGGCTCTGAGCAGTACTTC
CASSPRGSEQYF
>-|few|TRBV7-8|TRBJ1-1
TGTGCCAGCAGCTTAACGGCGCGGGGAGACACTGAAGCTTTCTTT
CASSLTARGDTEAFF
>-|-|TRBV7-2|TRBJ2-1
TGTGCCAGCAGCTCCTGGGCCGGGGGAAATGAGCAGTTCTTC
CASSSWAGGNEQFF